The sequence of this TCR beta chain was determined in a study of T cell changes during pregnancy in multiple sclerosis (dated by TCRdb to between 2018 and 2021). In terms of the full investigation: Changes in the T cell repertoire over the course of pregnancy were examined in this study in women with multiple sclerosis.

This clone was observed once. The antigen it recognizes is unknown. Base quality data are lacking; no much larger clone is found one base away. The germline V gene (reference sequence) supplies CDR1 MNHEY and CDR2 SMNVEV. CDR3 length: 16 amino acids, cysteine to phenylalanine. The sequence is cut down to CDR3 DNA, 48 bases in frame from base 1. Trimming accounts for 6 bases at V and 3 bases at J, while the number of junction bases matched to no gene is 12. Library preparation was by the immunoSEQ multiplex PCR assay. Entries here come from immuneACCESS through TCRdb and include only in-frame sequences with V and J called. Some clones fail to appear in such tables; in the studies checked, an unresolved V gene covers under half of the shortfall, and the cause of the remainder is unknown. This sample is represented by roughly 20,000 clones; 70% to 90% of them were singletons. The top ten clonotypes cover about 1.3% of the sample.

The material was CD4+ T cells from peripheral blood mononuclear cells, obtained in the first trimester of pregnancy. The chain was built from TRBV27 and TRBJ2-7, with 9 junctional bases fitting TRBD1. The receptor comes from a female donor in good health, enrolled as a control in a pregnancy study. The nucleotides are TGTGCCAGCAGCAAGAACCGGGACAGGGTTCTCTACGAGCAGTACTTC. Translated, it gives CASSKNRDRVLYEQYF.